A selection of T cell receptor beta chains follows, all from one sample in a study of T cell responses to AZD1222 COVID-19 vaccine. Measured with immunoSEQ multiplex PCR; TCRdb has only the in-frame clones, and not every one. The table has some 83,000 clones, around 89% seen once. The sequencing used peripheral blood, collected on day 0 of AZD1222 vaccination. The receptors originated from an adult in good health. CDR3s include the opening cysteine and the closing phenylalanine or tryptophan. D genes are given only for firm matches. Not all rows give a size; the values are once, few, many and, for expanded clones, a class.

CASSFGRQNYSPLHF	TGTGCCAGCAGCTTTGGTAGACAGAATTATTCACCCCTCCACTTT	NA	NA	TRBV5-6	TRBJ1-6
CASSRDKQNEKLFF	TGTGCCAGCTCACGGGACAAGCAGAATGAAAAACTGTTTTTT	NA	NA	TRBV18	TRBJ1-4
CASSPTGVNTDTQYF	TGTGCCAGCAGCCCGACAGGGGTGAACACAGATACGCAGTATTTT	TRBD1	once	TRBV11-1	TRBJ2-3
CASSYGQGIGYTF	TGTGCCAGCAGTTACGGGCAGGGGATAGGCTACACCTTC	NA	NA	TRBV6-5	TRBJ1-2
CASSLGGGGQETQYF	TGTGCCAGCAGCTTAGGTGGCGGGGGTCAAGAGACCCAGTACTTC	TRBD2	NA	TRBV7-9	TRBJ2-5
CASSARPVATNEKLFF	TGTGCCAGTAGTGCCCGACCGGTGGCAACTAATGAAAAACTGTTTTTT	NA	NA	TRBV19	TRBJ1-4
CASSLEVGSAFF	TGCGCCAGCAGCTTGGAGGTGGGATCAGCTTTCTTT	NA	NA	TRBV5-1	TRBJ1-1
CASSQDLDGYTF	TGTGCCAGCAGCCAAGATCTTGATGGCTACACCTTC	NA	NA	TRBV3-1/TRBV3-2	TRBJ1-2
CASSPGPPAGELFF	TGTGCCAGCAGCCCAGGACCCCCGGCCGGGGAGCTGTTTTTT	NA	NA	TRBV9	TRBJ2-2
CASSEVWGAF	TGTGCCAGCAGTGAAGTCTGGGGAGCCTTC	NA	NA	TRBV6-1	TRBJ1-2
CASRGQGVGHEQYF	TGTGCCAGCAGAGGACAGGGGGTCGGCCACGAGCAGTACTTC	TRBD1	few	TRBV2	TRBJ2-7
CASMAPHYGYTF	TGTGCCAGCATGGCCCCCCACTATGGCTACACCTTC	NA	NA	TRBV6-5	TRBJ1-2
CASSPFSPGTGTGLYGYTF	TGTGCCAGCAGCCCATTTAGTCCCGGGACAGGGACAGGCTTGTATGGCTACACCTTC	TRBD1	few	TRBV7-3	TRBJ1-2
CASSQVGAGTGELFF	TGTGCCAGCAGCCAAGTGGGGGCGGGCACCGGGGAGCTGTTTTTT	NA	NA	TRBV3-1/TRBV3-2	TRBJ2-2
CASSPSSGGIHNEQFF	TGTGCCAGCTCCCCCAGTAGCGGGGGAATACACAATGAGCAGTTCTTC	TRBD2	NA	TRBV2	TRBJ2-1
CASSLRGNYGYTF	TGTGCCAGCAGCCTCAGGGGGAACTATGGCTACACCTTC	TRBD1	NA	TRBV28	TRBJ1-2
CASSPSIGQGNNEQFF	TGTGCCAGCAGCCCCAGTATAGGGCAGGGAAACAATGAGCAGTTCTTC	NA	NA	TRBV7-3	TRBJ2-1
CASATSGGTYEQYF	TGTGCCAGCGCCACTAGCGGGGGCACTTACGAGCAGTACTTC	TRBD2	NA	TRBV18	TRBJ2-7
CASRLTSSSYEQYF	TGTGCCAGCAGACTTACAAGTAGCTCCTACGAGCAGTACTTC	NA	NA	TRBV6-5	TRBJ2-7
CASSPDGLGGETQYF	TGTGCCAGCAGCCCGGATGGGTTGGGGGGGGAGACCCAGTACTTC	TRBD2	NA	TRBV6-5	TRBJ2-5
CATSWGPNTEAFF	TGTGCCACCAGTTGGGGGCCGAACACTGAAGCTTTCTTT	NA	NA	TRBV24-1	TRBJ1-1
CASSVRLSGANVLTF	TGTGCCAGCAGCGTACGGCTCTCTGGGGCCAACGTCCTGACTTTC	NA	NA	TRBV9	TRBJ2-6
CASSQDSRTVLAKNIQYF	TGCGCCAGCAGCCAAGACTCCCGGACAGTTTTAGCCAAAAACATTCAGTACTTC	NA	NA	TRBV4-1	TRBJ2-4